Detailed here is one T cell receptor (beta chain). The antigen remains undetermined. This entry belongs to a study of T cell responses to AZD1222 COVID-19 vaccine. Findings of the study overall: Spike-specific TCR breadth and depth grew following two AZD1222 doses.

Sequenced by immunoSEQ multiplex PCR; TCRdb stores in-frame clones only, minus some. Of 50,000 to 60,000 clones in the sample, 60% to 80% were seen once. Germline values: CDR1 GTSNPN, CDR2 SVGIG (reference sequence). V was cut by 4 bases and J by 7 bases, with 13 bases left in between. This CDR3 has 13 residues. This chain uses TRBV30 with TRBJ1-4; no definite D call. The clonotype comes from an adult who received the AZD1222 COVID-19 vaccine. This specimen was peripheral blood, taken 28 days after the second AZD1222 dose. CDR3 in DNA: TGTGCCTGGAAGAGTTGTTTGGGTGAAAAACTGTTTTTT. This codes for CAWKSCLGEKLFF.